Shown below are 6 T cell receptor beta chains from a single sample sequenced in a study of regulatory T cells in long-lasting Graves disease (dated by TCRdb to about 2021). The protocol used for the library was multiplex PCR. Sequencing relied on an Illumina HiSeq 4000. CDR3 regions were amplified by Arm-PCR with iRepertoire HTBI primers to construct TCR beta libraries. In TCRdb, the public reads were trimmed at Q25 with fastp and aligned with MiXCR, with productive beta chains retained. Rows with one shared CDR3 protein collapse into an entry with the most common genes and DNA. The sample includes more than 400,000 distinct CDR3 sequences, with 15% to 20% observed a single time. 12% of the sample is taken by the ten largest. The time point label, read with the paper, signifies: newly diagnosed GD, antithyroid drugs for less than 3 months. For both TCR sequencing and RNA sequencing, RNA was extracted from PBMCs using TRIzol.

The same specimen was also included in a second study, on T cells in Graves' hyperthyroidism and ophthalmopathy.

Sequenced here: peripheral blood mononuclear cells (PBMCs), sampled at new diagnosis, from a patient treated with antithyroid drugs. The receptors were gathered from a man aged 40-49 years with Graves disease. Donor details come from another sample of the same person, matched by shared clones.

This clonotype was observed a handful of times. V and J are TRBV9 and TRBJ1-1; TRBD1 matches 9 bases. This CDR3 region has 16 residues. The junction had 12 bases not matched to a gene; V was cut back by 3 bases and J by 6 bases. In germline, CDR1 is SGDLS, CDR2 YYNGEE. The CDR3 DNA follows: TGTGCCAGCAGCGGACGACCGGGACAGGGAGACGCTGAAGCTTTCTTT. Its protein product is CASSGRPGQGDAEAFF.

This chain connects TRBV7-2 to TRBJ2-1, with 16 bases aligning to TRBD2. There are 15 residues in the CDR3. Germline loops: CDR1 SGHTA, CDR2 FQGNSA. V lost 5 bases and J lost 8; bases outside the gene matches: 3. Here the CDR3 DNA reads TGTGCCAGCAGCGGGACTAGCGGGAGGGTCGATGAGCAGTTCTTC. Amino acid sequence: CASSGTSGRVDEQFF.

This clonotype was counted many times. The chain is built from TRBV3-1 and TRBJ2-1, with D tentatively TRBD1 or TRBD2 (6 bases each). Deletions cut 4 bases from V and 4 bases from J, with 14 bases between. Germline V gene data show CDR1 as LGHDT and CDR2 as YNNKEL (reference sequence). The CDR3 totals 15 residues. The CDR3: CASSPWGLAYNEQFF. The CDR3 coding sequence is TGTGCCAGCAGCCCGTGGGGGCTAGCGTACAATGAGCAGTTCTTC.

The chain links TRBV4-1 to TRBJ1-2; TRBD1 might be the D (5 bases). CDR1 is MGHRA, CDR2 YSYEKL, per germline. The CDR3 runs to 14 residues. V was cut by 4 bases and J by 14 bases, with 23 bases left in between. Written as DNA, the CDR3 is TGCGCCAGCAGCCTAGATGGGACGGGAGTTTTAAAAACCTTC. It translates to CASSLDGTGVLKTF.

This clonotype was counted ten times or more. The chain has TRBV10-2 and TRBJ2-1, with 8 bases fitting TRBD2. This CDR3 comprises 13 residues. V lost 10 bases and J lost 9; bases outside the gene matches: 11. Looked up from germline, CDR1 is WSHSY and CDR2 is SAAADI. The CDR3, as DNA: TGCGCCATCTCGCCGGGACTAGAAGGTGAGCAGTTCTTC. It translates to CAISPGLEGEQFF.

Only a few counts were recorded for this clonotype. The rearrangement joins TRBV28 to TRBJ1-3; TRBD1 is a possible D gene (5 bases). Germline CDR1 is MDHEN and CDR2 is SYDVKM. The CDR3 is 15 amino acids. Deletions cut 6 bases from V and 6 bases from J, with 18 bases between. The CDR3 coding sequence is TGTGCCAGCAGCTTCCTGGGAGGGGCAGCAAACACCATATATTTT. Its translation is CASSFLGGAANTIYF.